This T cell receptor (beta chain) was captured in a study of spatial heterogeneity in lung cancer. Across the study: Raw sequencing reads included, on average, more than 9.5 appearances of each unique TCR and UMI combination.

Regarding time point: sample taken at primary tumor resection. Tumor, nontumor lung or frozen PBMC supplied whole RNA that was sequenced unsorted. Each molecule of TCR cDNA was tagged with one unique molecular identifier. TCRdb processed the 5' RACE reads anew with MiXCR; each CDR3 protein has one entry. This table has tens of thousands of distinct CDR3 sequences, 12% appearing once. Trimming took off 4 bases at V and 9 bases at J, with 10 bases between the two ends. This CDR3 spans 13 amino acids. Germline CDR1 reads SGHAT; CDR2 reads FQNNGV. This clonotype was observed many times. This chain links TRBV11-2 with TRBJ1-6; D is undetermined. The source is a male donor with early-stage non-small cell lung cancer. Sequences were derived from PBMCs, sampled at surgery. The CDR3: CASSSTSASPLHF. The CDR3 coding sequence is TGTGCCAGCAGCTCAACCAGCGCTTCACCCCTCCACTTT.